This T cell receptor (beta chain) was retrieved from a study of identifying expanded T cells in peripheral blood. CDR3 size: 14 residues. Trimming took 5 bases from V and 2 from J, leaving 10 bases between them. The germline CDR1 and CDR2 sequences are MDHEN and SYDVKM. A few counts support this clone. Its antigen is still unknown. Healthy donors had no documented immune events, such as infections, while sampled. TCRdb's table, derived via immunoSEQ multiplex PCR, lists solely in-frame clones and lacks some. The data show around 99,000 clones, with 88% seen just once and 8% to 9% held by the top ten. The study, taken as a whole, reports: Over two and four weeks, about 15 and 19 clones changed, versus 1.2 between replicates. Variance in clone template counts between roughly two-week samples significantly increased with total template count across all healthy donors.

The clonotype comes from a person aged 18 to 75 in good health. The rearrangement uses TRBV28 and TRBJ1-5; tentative D call: TRBD1 (6 bases). The sequenced sample consisted of blood. Here the CDR3 DNA reads TGTGCCAGCAGTGCCAGACAGGGCAATCAGCCCCAGCATTTT. Translating it yields CASSARQGNQPQHF. The complete variable domain, with remaining parts taken from reference TRBV28 and TRBJ1-5, reads DVKVTQSSRYLVKRTGEKVFLECVQDMDHENMFWYRQDPGLGLRLIYFSYDVKMKEKGDIPEGYSVSREKKERFSLILESASTNQTSMYLCASSARQGNQPQHFGDGTRLSIL.